Each of the 18 T cell receptor beta chains below was sequenced from the same sample in a study of human T cells and chemical hapten exposure. In TCRdb, the RACE reads were re-called with MiXCR into one record per CDR3 protein. The repertoire includes tens of thousands of distinct CDR3 sequences, roughly 5.4% of them detected once, and roughly 13% sits in the top ten. As for time point: healthy volunteer bleed at 6 weeks. Total RNA was isolated from unfractionated whole blood. Sequenced input: whole blood. These receptors originate from a human donor in good health. Some clones in this sample may be carry-over from other donors' samples.

This clonotype rates as medium-sized. V is TRBV6-2 or TRBV6-3 and J is TRBJ2-2; 8 nucleotides agree with TRBD1. Germline V lookup: CDR1 MNHEY, CDR2 SVGEGT. CDR3 length: 13 residues. The trim removed 5 bases at V and 7 bases at J, leaving 3 bases unmatched. CDR3 sequence reads: CASSRTGHGELFF. The DNA of the CDR3 is TGTGCCAGCAGTCGGACAGGGCACGGGGAGCTGTTTTTT.

This clonotype was seen repeatedly, ten times or more. J is TRBJ2-3 and V is TRBV29-1, with TRBD1 as a possible D gene (5 bases). Trimming shortened V by 4 bases and J by 1 base, and 9 bases separated the two germline ends. This CDR3 spans 13 amino acids. Germline assignment: CDR1 SQVTM and CDR2 ANQGSEA. The CDR3 bases are TGCAGCGTTGCATGGGGCGGCACAGATACGCAGTATTTT. It translates to CSVAWGGTDTQYF.

This clonotype was seen repeatedly, ten times or more. The chain uses TRBV20-1 and TRBJ1-2; tentatively, D is TRBD1 (5 bases). Germline V gene sequence: CDR1 DFQATT, CDR2 SNEGSKA (reference sequence). V was cut by 0 bases and J by 4 bases, with 12 bases left in between. There are 14 residues in the CDR3. This chain's CDR3 is CSARDGGRGYGYTF. CDR3 sequence (DNA): TGCAGTGCTAGAGATGGGGGAAGGGGCTATGGCTACACCTTC.

This clonotype has at least ten counts. The chain employs TRBV7-2 and TRBJ2-3; TRBD2 matches 12 bases. CDR1 and CDR2 (germline): SGHTA, FQGNSA. The CDR3 sequence is 17 residues long. V lost 5 bases to trimming and J lost 1 base; unmatched junction nucleotides: 7. This CDR3 reads CASSPSGGAGGTDTQYF. The CDR3 region has the DNA TGTGCCAGCAGCCCTAGCGGGGGGGCCGGGGGCACAGATACGCAGTATTTT.

This clonotype appeared many times. CDR3 residues: CASKADLTGNTIYF. DNA for the CDR3: TGTGCCAGCAAGGCAGACCTAACTGGAAACACCATATATTTT. V gene TRBV28 combines with J gene TRBJ1-3, with D uncertain. CDR1 and CDR2 (germline): MDHEN, SYDVKM. The length of the CDR3 is 14 residues. V shed 7 bases and J shed 2 bases, with 12 bases lying between them.

This clonotype was recorded many times. The gene calls are TRBV15 and TRBJ1-4, with D unclear. The CDR3 length is 13 residues. Trimming removed 0 bases at V and 9 bases at J, with 8 bases between. CDR1 is LNHNV and CDR2 is YYDKDF in the germline V gene (reference sequence). This CDR3 is CATSRDMSQKLFF. The DNA for the CDR3 is TGTGCCACCAGCAGAGATATGAGCCAAAAACTGTTTTTT.

CDR3 in amino acids: CASSYRLNTEAFF. The CDR3 DNA follows: TGTGCCAGCAGCTATAGGTTGAACACTGAAGCTTTCTTT. This sequence joins TRBV7-9 and TRBJ1-1; D remains ambiguous. The CDR3 is made up of 13 amino acids. The V end was cut by 4 bases, the J end by 0 bases, with 6 bases between. Per the germline V gene, CDR1 is SEHNR and CDR2 is FQNEAQ (reference sequence).

This clonotype came up many times. The chain has TRBV24-1 and TRBJ2-3; TRBD2 matches at 8 bases. The germline V gene has CDR1 KGHDR and CDR2 SFDVKD. The CDR3 extends over 18 amino acids. V lost 1 base to trimming and J lost 4 bases; unmatched junction nucleotides: 12. The CDR3 protein is CATSDFGAGGPLADTQYF. The CDR3 coding sequence is TGTGCCACCAGTGATTTTGGCGCGGGAGGCCCCTTGGCAGATACGCAGTATTTT.

This clonotype was recorded at least ten times. A read error may produce the germline difference seen at one junction end. The CDR3 bases are TGTGCCACTAGTAGAGGGACAGGTCTGAACGAGCAGTACTTC. Translating it yields CATSRGTGLNEQYF. The chain is built from TRBV19 and TRBJ2-7; 8 positions agree with TRBD1. Looked up from germline, CDR1 is LNHDA and CDR2 is SQIVND (reference sequence). The length of the CDR3 is 14 residues.

This clonotype has a count of ten or more. The rearrangement links TRBV2 to TRBJ1-4, with TRBD1 identical over 7 bases. V was clipped by 5 bases and J by 7 bases; unmatched bases: 4. The CDR3 is made up of 13 amino acids. CDR1 is SNHLY, CDR2 FYNNEI, per germline. The CDR3 loop is CASSLQGSEKLFF. The CDR3 DNA reads as TGTGCCAGCAGTCTACAGGGGAGTGAAAAACTGTTTTTT.

In its sample, this clonotype was seen a few times. The V and J genes are TRBV6-5 and TRBJ1-5; D is uncertain. V was trimmed by 6 bases and J by 3 bases, leaving 18 bases between them. The CDR3 spans 16 residues. From germline, CDR1 is MNHEY and CDR2 SVGAGI. The CDR3 DNA is TGTGCCAGCAGCCCCATCAACATAGGAGTCAATCAGCCCCAGCATTTT. Amino acid sequence: CASSPINIGVNQPQHF.

This clonotype was counted at least ten times. The chain joins TRBV27 to TRBJ2-3; no firm D call. Trimming took off 8 bases at V and 0 bases at J, with 12 bases between the two ends. Per the germline V gene, CDR1 is MNHEY and CDR2 is SMNVEV (reference sequence). The CDR3 is 14 amino acids. CDR3 bases: TGTGCCAGCTCCTCCCAGGATAGCACAGATACGCAGTATTTT. This sequence encodes CASSSQDSTDTQYF.

This clonotype was picked up many times. The chain is built from TRBV2 and TRBJ2-7, with D possibly TRBD2 on 6 matching bases. CDR3 size: 15 residues. V was pared by 7 bases and J by 3 bases, with 19 bases between. The germline V gene encodes CDR1 SNHLY and CDR2 FYNNEI. The DNA for the CDR3 is TGTGCCAGCAAGTCACCAAGCGGGCAGTACTACGAGCAGTACTTC. It specifies CASKSPSGQYYEQYF.

This clonotype has at least ten counts. The CDR3 is CASSRDRASEAFF. Here the CDR3 DNA reads TGTGCCAGCAGCCGGGACAGGGCCTCTGAAGCTTTCTTT. The J gene is TRBJ1-1, the V gene TRBV12-3 or TRBV12-4, with 9 bases matching TRBD1. V shed 6 bases and J 6 bases; nucleotides not matched to a gene: 5. CDR3 length: 13 amino acids.

Turning to this clonotype: This could be a read error, since a much larger clone is one nucleotide away. The rearrangement uses TRBV6-5 and TRBJ2-1; perhaps TRBD1 as D (5 bases). The V and J ends lost 6 bases and 12 bases respectively, with 15 bases between them. CDR1 is MNHEY, CDR2 SVGAGI, per germline. The CDR3 loop spans 12 amino acids. The CDR3 region has the DNA TGTGCCAGCAGGATCACAGGTTCATCGCAGTTCTTC. Amino acid sequence: CASRITGSSQFF.

This clonotype ranks as medium-sized. The CDR3 loop is CASSHLGTGSYNEQFF. CDR3 DNA: TGCGCCAGCAGCCATCTAGGGACAGGGTCTTACAATGAGCAGTTCTTC. The V and J genes are TRBV4-1 and TRBJ2-1; 9 bases line up with TRBD1. Per germline, CDR1 MGHRA and CDR2 YSYEKL. V dropped 3 bases and J dropped 4; count of bases not matched to a gene: 7. This CDR3 region has 16 residues.

In its sample, this clonotype was seen many times. The rearrangement links TRBV6-1 to TRBJ1-1; weak D call: TRBD1 (5 bases). Germline V gene sequence: CDR1 MNHNS, CDR2 SASEGT. The CDR3 spans 16 residues. V lost 5 bases, J lost 5 bases, and 21 bases lay in between. CDR3 nucleotides: TGTGCCAGCAGTCCCACCCCGGCAGGGCAGGGTACTGAAGCTTTCTTT. Its translation: CASSPTPAGQGTEAFF.

This clonotype has a count of ten or more. The chain carries TRBV18 and TRBJ2-3; no definite D call. The germline gives CDR1 KGHSH, CDR2 LQKENI. V was shortened by 3 bases and J by 2 bases, with 12 bases between the two germline ends. The CDR3 is 15 amino acids. The CDR3 DNA reads TGTGCCAGCTCACCGGTTCAGTCCCTCACAGATACGCAGTATTTT. Translation gives CASSPVQSLTDTQYF.